Presented here are 15 T cell receptor beta chains from one specimen sequenced in a study of T cell changes during pregnancy in multiple sclerosis. Method: immunoSEQ multiplex PCR; TCRdb's copy keeps in-frame clones and lacks some. The table lists approximately 44,000 clones, roughly 90% of them singletons, with 0.7% in the top ten. The specimen was CD4+ T cells from peripheral blood mononuclear cells, collected before pregnancy. The receptors originated from a female donor with multiple sclerosis, enrolled in a pregnancy study.

V and J are TRBV7-2 and TRBJ1-2; tentative D call: TRBD1 (6 bases). CDR1 and CDR2 (germline): SGHTA, FQGNSA. V lost 3 bases and J 7 bases, leaving 24 bases between the germline ends. This CDR3 is built from 17 residues. The DNA of the CDR3 is TGTGCCAGCAGCTTTAGAGAGGGGGGGCTGGCGGGGATTGGCTACACCTTC. This sequence encodes CASSFREGGLAGIGYTF.

The CDR3: CASSVAYRGGEQYF. The CDR3 DNA is TGTGCCAGCAGCGTAGCATATAGGGGTGGGGAGCAGTACTTC. The gene calls are TRBV9 and TRBJ2-7, with D possibly matching TRBD1 (5 bases). Germline-derived CDR1 and CDR2 are SGDLS and YYNGEE. The CDR3 loop spans 14 amino acids. Trimming took 0 bases from V and 7 from J, leaving 14 bases between them.

Only one count was recorded for this clone. The sample contains more than one DNA sequence encoding this CDR3. This chain uses TRBV18 with TRBJ1-1, with D possibly being TRBD1 (6 bases). Trimming took off 3 bases at V and 2 bases at J, with 10 bases between the two ends. CDR1 and CDR2 from the germline V gene are KGHSH and LQKENI. The CDR3 has 14 residues. The CDR3 DNA follows: TGTGCCAGCTCACCTCAACAGGGTAACACTGAAGCTTTCTTT. It specifies CASSPQQGNTEAFF.

The rearrangement uses TRBV27 and TRBJ1-5; D might be TRBD1 (5 bases). Germline V CDR1 and CDR2: MNHEY, SMNVEV (reference sequence). V lost 5 bases, J lost 1 base, and 9 bases lay in between. CDR3 length equals 14 residues. CDR3 DNA: TGTGCCAGCAGTCAGGGACTGAGCAATCAGCCCCAGCATTTT. This translates into CASSQGLSNQPQHF.

This sequence joins TRBV5-1 and TRBJ2-7; 13 bases align to TRBD2. CDR1 is SGHRS, CDR2 YFSETQ, per germline. After removal of 0 bases from V and 4 bases from J, the junction contained 4 bases not matched to a gene. This CDR3 is built from 16 residues. For the CDR3, the DNA is TGCGCCAGCAGCTTGGGGGGGACTAGCGGGATTTACGAGCAGTACTTC. It is translated as CASSLGGTSGIYEQYF.

This clone occurred once. This rearrangement joins TRBV5-1 to TRBJ2-7; 8 bases match TRBD2. From germline, CDR1 is SGHRS and CDR2 YFSETQ. V lost 3 bases, J lost 4 bases, and 9 bases stayed unmatched. The CDR3 extends over 15 amino acids. Here the CDR3 reads CASSSGGAEEYEQYF. Written as DNA, the CDR3 is TGCGCCAGCAGCTCCGGGGGGGCCGAAGAATACGAGCAGTACTTC.

The sample holds a few counts of this clone. J is TRBJ2-7 and V is TRBV2, with 7 bases fitting TRBD2. The CDR3 has 14 residues. Germline V gene sequence: CDR1 SNHLY, CDR2 FYNNEI. V gave up 4 bases and J gave up 6 bases; unmatched junction bases: 9. The CDR3 loop reads CASSAVVTGGEQYF. Written as DNA, the CDR3 is TGTGCCAGCAGTGCGGTTGTGACGGGGGGCGAGCAGTACTTC.

This chain connects TRBV29-1 to TRBJ1-4; tentatively, D is TRBD1 (6 bases). V was clipped by 7 bases and J by 8 bases, with 14 bases between them. CDR3 length: 12 amino acids. Germline assignment: CDR1 SQVTM and CDR2 ANQGSEA. CDR3 in amino acids: CSARDNGEKLFF. The CDR3 DNA is TGCAGCGCCCGGGACAATGGGGAAAAACTGTTTTTT.

The V call is TRBV2, the J call TRBJ1-4; D uncertain. Germline CDR1 and CDR2: SNHLY and FYNNEI. This CDR3 has 15 amino acids. Trimming removed 3 bases at V and 4 bases at J, with 12 bases between. The CDR3 region has the DNA TGTGCCAGCAGTGACTCTGGAGCCAGTAATGAAAAACTGTTTTTT. The encoded protein is CASSDSGASNEKLFF.

The rearrangement links TRBV5-5 to TRBJ2-7; the match to TRBD1 covers 7 bases. The CDR3 runs 16 residues. With V trimmed by 0 bases and J by 0 bases, 6 bases remained unmatched. Per the germline V gene, CDR1 is SGHKS and CDR2 is YYEKEE (reference sequence). The CDR3 DNA is TGTGCCAGCAGCTTGGATTCCGGGACAGCCTCCTACGAGCAGTACTTC. Protein product: CASSLDSGTASYEQYF.

The chain employs TRBV2 and TRBJ2-1; 9 bases line up with TRBD2. Trimming at V came to 3 bases and at J to 0 bases, leaving 0 bases not matched to a gene. This CDR3 comprises 15 residues. Germline V gives CDR1 SNHLY, CDR2 FYNNEI. CDR3 amino acids: CASSDSGGSYNEQFF. As DNA, the CDR3 is TGTGCCAGCAGTGATAGCGGGGGCTCCTACAATGAGCAGTTCTTC.

The V gene is TRBV5-5, the J gene TRBJ1-1; 7 bases align to TRBD1. Germline lookup yields CDR1 SGHKS and CDR2 YYEKEE (reference sequence). J gave up 0 bases and V 4 bases, and 6 bases lay outside the gene matches. This CDR3 region has 15 residues. The chain's CDR3 is CASSRMGQMNTEAFF. CDR3 DNA sequence: TGTGCCAGCAGCCGGATGGGACAGATGAACACTGAAGCTTTCTTT.

The V call is TRBV25-1, the J call TRBJ2-7; D gene unclear. Trimming left V 5 bases short and J 4 bases short, with 6 bases between. Germline assignment: CDR1 MGHDK and CDR2 SYGVNS. CDR3 length: 11 amino acids. CDR3 sequence (DNA): TGTGCCAGCAGTAAACAATACGAGCAGTACTTC. Protein product: CASSKQYEQYF.

V is TRBV5-1 and J is TRBJ1-5, with D perhaps TRBD1 (5 bases). This CDR3 has 15 amino acids. The germline CDR1 and CDR2 sequences are SGHRS and YFSETQ. V dropped 1 base and J dropped 0 bases, with 8 bases sitting between them. The CDR3 DNA reads as TGCGCCAGCAGCTTGAGGGGATATAGCAATCAGCCCCAGCATTTT. It is translated as CASSLRGYSNQPQHF.

The rearrangement joins TRBV7-8 to TRBJ1-2, with TRBD1 matching 9 bases. With 2 bases clipped from V and 4 bases from J, the junction kept 8 bases outside the gene matches. This CDR3 has 16 amino acids. Germline values: CDR1 SGHVS, CDR2 FQNEAQ. The CDR3 here is CASSLYAGQGIYGYTF. The DNA of the CDR3 is TGTGCCAGCAGCTTATATGCGGGACAGGGAATCTATGGCTACACCTTC.